This is a list of T cell receptor beta chains from one sample in a study of shared clonotypes between healthy human individuals. The method was immunoSEQ multiplex PCR; TCRdb's version includes in-frame clones alone and lacks a portion of them. This table holds roughly 1,100,000 clones, around 76% found once. Sequencing used memory CD4+ T cells sorted from blood. The receptors shown here come from a man between 18 and 29 years old in good health. Both conserved end residues are trimmed from each CDR3. Fields, in order: J gene, V gene, D gene, CDR3 protein. D genes are given only for firm matches.

TRBJ2-3	TRBV9	-	ASSPEVRADTQY
TRBJ1-2	TRBV27	TRBD1	ASSSLTGVNYGYT
TRBJ2-5	TRBV7-9	TRBD1	ASSKRQGEETQY
TRBJ2-5	TRBV5-1	TRBD2	ASSLTSGSQETQY
TRBJ1-2	TRBV6-6	TRBD1	ASSNPGQGVGYT
TRBJ2-7	TRBV4-1	TRBD1	ASSRDRGIYEQY
TRBJ1-5	TRBV30	-	AWSAENQPQH
TRBJ1-1	TRBV6-1	TRBD1	ATQTGDTEAF
TRBJ2-3	TRBV6-5	TRBD2	ALYGASGADTQY
TRBJ2-3	TRBV30	TRBD2	AWSVGRGADTQY
TRBJ2-6	TRBV18	-	ASSPPGAASGANVLT
TRBJ1-5	TRBV28	-	ASSLRQVNQPQH
TRBJ2-2	TRBV25-1	-	ASSEVRLANTGELF
TRBJ2-1	TRBV14	TRBD2	ASSYKMTGTSGPSSYNEQF
TRBJ1-2	TRBV23-1	-	ASSLREEITWDYGYT
TRBJ2-5	TRBV5-1	-	ASSLGRPFQETQY
TRBJ1-2	TRBV4-1	TRBD1	ASSQKEPGQGVRYT
TRBJ2-2	TRBV14	-	AGLVPRYTGELF
TRBJ1-5	TRBV11-2	-	ASSSPGERPQH
TRBJ1-2	TRBV10-3	-	AISESIEGQT
TRBJ1-6	TRBV4-3	-	ASSQASAGLSNSPLH
TRBJ1-4	TRBV28	-	ASSLNPGTGEKLF
TRBJ2-2	TRBV4-1	-	ASSHPQGRNTGELF
TRBJ2-7	TRBV27	-	ASSFRVGTEVSYEQY
TRBJ1-2	TRBV4-3	-	ASSPTGANYGYT
TRBJ2-7	TRBV28	-	ASSSNSGLDEQY
TRBJ1-5	TRBV6-5	-	ASRYDSNQPQH
TRBJ2-1	TRBV10-3	-	AISERGSDNEQF
TRBJ2-5	TRBV5-8	-	ASSFGVLSQY
TRBJ2-7	TRBV7-2	-	ASSLVDEQY
TRBJ2-1	TRBV27	TRBD1	ASSLGTGIYNEQF
TRBJ2-7	TRBV30	TRBD2	AWSARLAGIGEQY